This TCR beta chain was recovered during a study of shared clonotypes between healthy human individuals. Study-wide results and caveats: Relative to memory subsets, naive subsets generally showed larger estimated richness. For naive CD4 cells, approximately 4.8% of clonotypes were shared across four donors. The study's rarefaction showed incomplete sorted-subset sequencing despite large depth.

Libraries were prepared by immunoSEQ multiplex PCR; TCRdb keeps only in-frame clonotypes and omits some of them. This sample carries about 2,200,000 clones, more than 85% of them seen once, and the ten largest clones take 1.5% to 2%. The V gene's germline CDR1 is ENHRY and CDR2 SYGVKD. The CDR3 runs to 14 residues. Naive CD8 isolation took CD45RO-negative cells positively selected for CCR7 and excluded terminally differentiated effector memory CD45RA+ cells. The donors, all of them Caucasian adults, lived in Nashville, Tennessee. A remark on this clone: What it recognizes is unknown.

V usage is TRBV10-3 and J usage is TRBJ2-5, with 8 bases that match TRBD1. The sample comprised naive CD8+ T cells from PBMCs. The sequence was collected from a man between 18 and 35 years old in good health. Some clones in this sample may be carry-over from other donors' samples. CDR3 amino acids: CATSGTGGSETQYF. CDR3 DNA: TGTGCTACCTCCGGGACAGGAGGCTCCGAGACCCAGTACTTC.